The 22 T cell receptor beta chains listed next were all sequenced from one sample in a study of T cell responses to AZD1222 COVID-19 vaccine. Only in-frame clones appear in the TCRdb table, and some are missing; sequencing was by immunoSEQ multiplex PCR. The sample contains 95,000 to 150,000 clones, approximately 85% of which appear only once. Sequenced here: peripheral blood, sampled on day 0 of AZD1222 vaccination. All receptors come from an adult in good health.

The chain recombines TRBV30 with TRBJ2-7, with 9 bases identical to TRBD2. This CDR3 region has 14 residues. J was trimmed by 2 bases and V by 6 bases; bases with no gene match: 8. CDR1 GTSNPN and CDR2 SVGIG come from the germline V gene (reference sequence). The DNA of the CDR3 is TGTGCCTGCCTAGGGACTAGCAACGCCTACGAGCAGTACTTC. This translates into CACLGTSNAYEQYF. The complete variable domain, with remaining parts taken from reference TRBV30 and TRBJ2-7, reads SQTIHQWPATLVQPVGSPLSLECTVEGTSNPNLYWYRQAAGRGLQLLFYSVGIGQISSEVPQNLSASRPQDRQFILSSKKLLLSDSGFYLCACLGTSNAYEQYFGPGTRLTVT.

The chain uses TRBV7-2 and TRBJ2-3, with 11 bases aligning to TRBD2. V dropped 4 bases and J dropped 4; count of bases not matched to a gene: 7. The CDR3 is 16 residues long. Germline V lookup: CDR1 SGHTA, CDR2 FQGNSA. CDR3 sequence (DNA): TGTGCCAGCAGCTGGATGACTAGCGGGATCGCAGATACGCAGTATTTT. Translated: CASSWMTSGIADTQYF. The full variable domain, its missing parts supplied by reference TRBV7-2 and TRBJ2-3, is GAGVSQSPSNKVTEKGKDVELRCDPISGHTALYWYRQSLGQGLEFLIYFQGNSAPDKSGLPSDRFSAERTGGSVSTLTIQRTQQEDSAVYLCASSWMTSGIADTQYFGPGTRLTVL.

CDR3 in DNA: TGTGCCAGCAGCCCGGGACTAGCGGGAGCCCCCTCCCACACAGATACGCAGTATTTT. This gives the protein CASSPGLAGAPSHTDTQYF. The chain couples TRBV7-9 to TRBJ2-3, with 14 bases lining up with TRBD2. The CDR3 contains 19 residues. From germline, CDR1 is SEHNR and CDR2 FQNEAQ (reference sequence). Unmatched junction bases numbered 12, after V lost 5 bases and J lost 2 bases.

The gene calls are TRBV11-2 and TRBJ2-1; unclear D gene. Germline lookup yields CDR1 SGHAT and CDR2 FQNNGV. Between the trimmed V and J ends, which lost 5 bases and 4 bases, there was a span of 9 bases. There are 13 residues in the CDR3. The CDR3 coding sequence is TGTGCCAGCAGCGCCGCGACATACAATGAGCAGTTCTTC. Its translation: CASSAATYNEQFF.

The chain has TRBV14 and TRBJ1-1; weak D call: TRBD1 (5 bases). Germline values: CDR1 SGHDN, CDR2 FVKESK. CDR3 size: 15 residues. Between the trimmed V and J ends, which lost 5 bases and 1 base, there was a span of 14 bases. CDR3 DNA sequence: TGTGCCAGCAGCAAGACCCGGACATCGAACACTGAAGCTTTCTTT. Its protein product is CASSKTRTSNTEAFF.

In this sample, this clone turned up a few times. This sequence joins TRBV10-3 and TRBJ1-6; D gene uncertain. Germline CDR1 and CDR2: ENHRY and SYGVKD. This CDR3 has 15 residues. V lost 0 bases and J lost 6, with 9 bases in between. The CDR3 bases are TGTGCCATCAGTGAGTCGAGCCCCAGTAATTCACCCCTCCACTTT. Its protein product is CAISESSPSNSPLHF.

The V gene is TRBV18, the J gene TRBJ1-1, with 9 positions matching TRBD1. V lost 1 base and J lost 6; bases outside the gene matches: 3. CDR3 size: 14 residues. Germline CDR1 is KGHSH and CDR2 is LQKENI. For the CDR3, the DNA is TGTGCCAGCTCACCACTAGGACAGGGGTCTGAAGCTTTCTTT. Its translation: CASSPLGQGSEAFF.

The CDR3: CASSVDLGVSYEQYF. The CDR3 DNA reads TGTGCCAGCAGCGTAGATCTTGGTGTCTCCTACGAGCAGTACTTC. The chain links TRBV9 to TRBJ2-7, with D hard to call. CDR1 is SGDLS, CDR2 YYNGEE, per germline. CDR3 size: 15 residues. V lost 0 bases and J 0 bases, leaving 10 bases between the germline ends. The entire variable domain, with the rest obtained from reference TRBV9 and TRBJ2-7, is as follows: DSGVTQTPKHLITATGQRVTLRCSPRSGDLSVYWYQQSLDQGLQFLIQYYNGEERAKGNILERFSAQQFPDLHSELNLSSLELGDSALYFCASSVDLGVSYEQYFGPGTRLTVT.

The rearrangement links TRBV6-5 to TRBJ1-1; no definite D call. The CDR3 runs to 13 residues. The V and J ends lost 7 bases and 4 bases respectively, with 13 bases between them. Germline-derived CDR1 and CDR2 are MNHEY and SVGAGI. CDR3 nucleotides: TGTGCCAGCACCGCCCCGCCACGCACTGAAGCTTTCTTT. As protein: CASTAPPRTEAFF.

The gene calls are TRBV3-1 (or the pseudogene TRBV3-2) and TRBJ2-2; a possible D gene is TRBD1 (6 bases). Germline assignment: CDR1 LGHDT and CDR2 YNNKEL (reference sequence). CDR3 length: 15 amino acids. Deletions cut 1 base from V and 6 bases from J, with 12 bases between. The CDR3 is CASSQGQVAAGELFF. CDR3 bases: TGTGCCAGCAGCCAAGGACAGGTGGCCGCCGGGGAGCTGTTTTTT.

V gene TRBV6-5 combines with J gene TRBJ1-4; no definite D call. The V gene lost 8 bases and the J gene lost 4 bases, with 11 bases spanning the gap. CDR1 and CDR2 from the germline V gene are MNHEY and SVGAGI. The CDR3 loop spans 13 amino acids. The CDR3 sequence: CASGSGNNEKLFF. The CDR3 DNA reads as TGTGCCAGCGGATCCGGAAATAATGAAAAACTGTTTTTT.

This sequence joins TRBV7-9 and TRBJ1-5; D not certain. CDR3 size: 14 residues. The germline V and J ends were trimmed by 0 bases and 7 bases, with 10 bases remaining between them. CDR1 SEHNR and CDR2 FQNEAQ come from the germline V gene (reference sequence). The CDR3 bases are TGTGCCAGCAGCTTAGCGCCTGAGCGACAGCCCCAGCATTTT. It translates to CASSLAPERQPQHF.

The CDR3 bases are TGTGCCAGCAGCGTAGGGCCGGGGGCGAGAGATACGCAGTATTTT. Amino acids: CASSVGPGARDTQYF. The gene calls are TRBV9 and TRBJ2-3; possibly TRBD1 or TRBD2 for D (6 bases each). V was cut by 0 bases and J by 5 bases, with 13 bases left in between. CDR1 is SGDLS, CDR2 YYNGEE, per germline. The CDR3 spans 15 residues. Combining the CDR3 with reference TRBV9 and TRBJ2-3 gives the whole variable domain DSGVTQTPKHLITATGQRVTLRCSPRSGDLSVYWYQQSLDQGLQFLIQYYNGEERAKGNILERFSAQQFPDLHSELNLSSLELGDSALYFCASSVGPGARDTQYFGPGTRLTVL.

The CDR3, as DNA: TGTGCTAGTGGGGAGAACTGGGGGGGCGGTCAGCCCCAGCATTTT. Amino acids: CASGENWGGGQPQHF. The chain uses TRBV12-5 and TRBJ1-5; possibly TRBD1 for D (6 bases). Trimming removed 6 bases at V and 6 bases at J, with 18 bases between. The length of the CDR3 is 15 residues. Germline assignment: CDR1 LGHNT and CDR2 FRNRAP. The full variable domain, its missing parts supplied by reference TRBV12-5 and TRBJ1-5, is DARVTQTPRHKVTEMGQEVTMRCQPILGHNTVFWYRQTMMQGLELLAYFRNRAPLDDSGMPKDRFSAEMPDATLATLKIQPSEPRDSAVYFCASGENWGGGQPQHFGDGTRLSIL.

This chain connects TRBV6-5 to TRBJ2-7, with 7 bases aligning to TRBD2. There are 14 residues in the CDR3. The V gene end was trimmed by 7 bases and the J gene end by 3 bases; junction bases not matched to a gene: 9. The germline CDR1 and CDR2 sequences are MNHEY and SVGAGI. For the CDR3, the DNA is TGTGCCAGCACCCTGGGACTAACACGCTACGAGCAGTACTTC. This gives the protein CASTLGLTRYEQYF.

The CDR3 loop is CASYLSSSGANVLTF. CDR3 in DNA: TGTGCCAGCTACCTAAGCAGCTCTGGGGCCAACGTCCTGACTTTC. The rearrangement joins TRBV3-1 (or the pseudogene TRBV3-2) to TRBJ2-6; D gene ambiguous. V was cut by 8 bases and J by 0 bases, with 11 bases left in between. The CDR3 has 15 amino acids. Germline CDR1 and CDR2: LGHDT and YNNKEL (reference sequence).

The chain is built from TRBV2 and TRBJ2-7, with 8 positions matching TRBD2. CDR3 length: 14 residues. CDR1 is SNHLY and CDR2 is FYNNEI in the germline V gene. V lost 8 bases, J lost 1 base, and 7 bases stayed unmatched. The CDR3 nucleotides are TGTGCCAGCGAAATTAGCGGGACGTCCTACGAGCAGTACTTC. Translating it yields CASEISGTSYEQYF.

The rearrangement joins TRBV18 to TRBJ2-1; no clear D gene. In germline, CDR1 is KGHSH, CDR2 LQKENI. Trimming left V 3 bases short and J 5 bases short, with 14 bases between. The CDR3 runs to 15 residues. In DNA form, the CDR3 reads TGTGCCAGCTCACCCACCGGCGTAGGAGACAATGAGCAGTTCTTC. Translating it yields CASSPTGVGDNEQFF.

This clone has a single count. The CDR3 bases are TGTGCCAGCAGCTTGGTCAGGGCTCGCGGCTACACCTTC. The encoded protein is CASSLVRARGYTF. V is TRBV5-8 and J is TRBJ1-2, with D possibly being TRBD1 (5 bases). V lost 0 bases and J 8 bases, leaving 11 bases between the germline ends. CDR1 and CDR2 (germline): SGHTS, YDEGEE. The CDR3 consists of 13 residues. Based on the CDR3 plus reference TRBV5-8 and TRBJ1-2, the full variable domain is EAGVTQSPTHLIKTRGQQATLRCSPISGHTSVYWYQQALGLGLQFLLWYDEGEERNRGNFPPRFSGRQFPNYSSELNVNALELEDSALYLCASSLVRARGYTFGSGTRLTVV.

The V and J genes are TRBV24-1 and TRBJ1-1; the match to TRBD1 covers 8 bases. Germline CDR1 KGHDR, CDR2 SFDVKD. With V trimmed by 6 bases and J by 4 bases, 15 bases remained unmatched. The CDR3 spans 17 residues. The CDR3 coding sequence is TGTGCCACCAGTCCGACAGGGGCCCCTCCGGGACGCACTGAAGCTTTCTTT. Translation: CATSPTGAPPGRTEAFF.

Only one count was recorded for this clone. V gene TRBV4-2 combines with J gene TRBJ1-5; the D is unclear. This CDR3 contains 15 residues. V lost 4 bases and J lost 0, with 10 bases in between. CDR1 is LGHNA, CDR2 YNFKEQ, per germline. The CDR3 DNA reads TGTGCCAGCAGCCCTCAAAAACTTAGCAATCAGCCCCAGCATTTT. Amino acids: CASSPQKLSNQPQHF.

This sequence joins TRBV27 and TRBJ2-7; D not resolved. CDR1 is MNHEY and CDR2 is SMNVEV in the germline V gene (reference sequence). The length of the CDR3 is 14 residues. Trimming removed 2 bases from V and 6 bases from J, with 14 bases in between. CDR3 residues: CASSLAASLSEQYF. DNA of the CDR3: TGTGCCAGCAGTTTAGCGGCAAGCCTTTCCGAGCAGTACTTC.